This T cell receptor beta chain was sequenced in a study of T cells in Graves' hyperthyroidism and ophthalmopathy. The study's findings and limits: Appearing also in blood were most of the thyroid clonotypes expanded above 0.001.

From germline, CDR1 is KGHSH and CDR2 LQKENI. The CDR3 contains 17 residues. Amplification of TCR beta CDR3 regions was performed using RNA transcripts as template. HTBI primers were employed in a first-round RT-PCR of the TCR CDR3. TCRdb called the multiplex PCR reads again in MiXCR, with one record for every CDR3 protein. The sample contains hundreds of thousands of distinct CDR3 sequences, approximately 14% of which appear only once. This clonotype was observed a single time. Its antigen is as yet unknown. Germline is not matched at one junction end, which may reflect a read error. The V and J genes are TRBV18 and TRBJ2-7, with 11 nucleotides matching TRBD2. The receptor's source is a young woman with Graves' hyperthyroidism. Sequencing was carried out using blood. Written as DNA, the CDR3 is TGTGCCAGCTCACCCCCCATTAGCGGGAGGGGGTCCTACGAGCACTACTTC. Its protein is CASSPPISGRGSYEHYF. The whole variable domain, remainder taken from reference TRBV18 and TRBJ2-7, is NAGVMQNPRHLVRRRGQEARLRCSPMKGHSHVYWYRQLPEEGLKFMVYLQKENIIDESGMPKERFSAEFPKEGPSILRIQQVVRGDSAAYFCASSPPISGRGSYEHYFGPGTRLTVT.